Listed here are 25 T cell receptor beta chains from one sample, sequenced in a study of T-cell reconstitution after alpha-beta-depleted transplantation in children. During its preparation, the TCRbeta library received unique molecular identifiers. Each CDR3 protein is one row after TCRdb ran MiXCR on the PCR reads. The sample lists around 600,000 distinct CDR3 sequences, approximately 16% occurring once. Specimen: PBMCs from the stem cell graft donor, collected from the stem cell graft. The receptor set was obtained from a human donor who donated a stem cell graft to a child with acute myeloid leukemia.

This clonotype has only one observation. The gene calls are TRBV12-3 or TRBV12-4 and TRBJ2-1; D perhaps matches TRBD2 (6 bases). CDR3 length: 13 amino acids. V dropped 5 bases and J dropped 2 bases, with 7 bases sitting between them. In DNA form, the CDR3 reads TGTGCCAGCAGTGGGACTCCCTACAATGAGCAGTTCTTC. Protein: CASSGTPYNEQFF.

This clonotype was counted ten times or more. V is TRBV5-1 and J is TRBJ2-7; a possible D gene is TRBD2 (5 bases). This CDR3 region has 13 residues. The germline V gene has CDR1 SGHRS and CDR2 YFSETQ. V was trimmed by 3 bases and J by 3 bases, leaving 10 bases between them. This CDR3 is CASSSDGDYEQYF. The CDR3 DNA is TGCGCCAGCAGCTCGGACGGGGACTACGAGCAGTACTTC.

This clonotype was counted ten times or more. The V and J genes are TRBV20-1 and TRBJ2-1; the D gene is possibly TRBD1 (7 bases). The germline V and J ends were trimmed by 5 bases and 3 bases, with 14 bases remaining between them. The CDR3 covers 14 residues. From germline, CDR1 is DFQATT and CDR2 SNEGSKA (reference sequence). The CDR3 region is CSAWRDRLYNEQFF. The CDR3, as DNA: TGCAGTGCTTGGCGGGACAGACTCTACAATGAGCAGTTCTTC.

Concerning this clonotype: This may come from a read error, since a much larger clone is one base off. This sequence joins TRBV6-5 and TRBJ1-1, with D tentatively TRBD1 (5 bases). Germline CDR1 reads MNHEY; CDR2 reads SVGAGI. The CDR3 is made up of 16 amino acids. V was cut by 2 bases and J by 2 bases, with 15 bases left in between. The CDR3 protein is CASSYRGEGFNTEAFF. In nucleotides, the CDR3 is TGTGCCAGCAGTTACAGAGGGGAGGGCTTCAACACTGAAGCTTTCTTT.

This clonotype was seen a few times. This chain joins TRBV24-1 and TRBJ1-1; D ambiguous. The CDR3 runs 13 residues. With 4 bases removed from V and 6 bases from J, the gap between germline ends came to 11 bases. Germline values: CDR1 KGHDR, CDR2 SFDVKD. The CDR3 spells CATSEAGVAEAFF. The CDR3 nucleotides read TGTGCCACCAGTGAAGCCGGGGTTGCTGAAGCTTTCTTT.

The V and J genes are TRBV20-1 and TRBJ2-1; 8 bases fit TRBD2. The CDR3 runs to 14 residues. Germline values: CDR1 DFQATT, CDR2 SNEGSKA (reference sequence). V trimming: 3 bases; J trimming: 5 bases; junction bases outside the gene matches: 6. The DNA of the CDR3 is TGCAGTGCTAGCGAGCAGCGGGGGAACAATGAGCAGTTCTTC. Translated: CSASEQRGNNEQFF.

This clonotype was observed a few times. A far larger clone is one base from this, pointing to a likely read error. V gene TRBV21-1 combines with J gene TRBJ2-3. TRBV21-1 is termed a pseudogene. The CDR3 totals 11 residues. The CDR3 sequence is CASTRTDTQYF. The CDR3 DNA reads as TGTGCCAGCACCCGCACAGATACGCAGTATTTT.

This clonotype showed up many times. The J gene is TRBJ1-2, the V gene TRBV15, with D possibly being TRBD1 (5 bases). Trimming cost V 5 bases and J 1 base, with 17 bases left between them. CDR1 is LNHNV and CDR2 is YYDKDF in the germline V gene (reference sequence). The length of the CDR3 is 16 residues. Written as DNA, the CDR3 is TGTGCCACCAGCGGATGGAAGTTGGGGGGTAACTATGGCTACACCTTC. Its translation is CATSGWKLGGNYGYTF.

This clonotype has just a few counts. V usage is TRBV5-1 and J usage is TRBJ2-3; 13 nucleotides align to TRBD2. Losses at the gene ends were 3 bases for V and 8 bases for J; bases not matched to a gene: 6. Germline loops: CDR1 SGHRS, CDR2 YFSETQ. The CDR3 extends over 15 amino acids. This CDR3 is CASSSPTSGGRTQYF. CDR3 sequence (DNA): TGCGCCAGCAGCTCTCCGACTAGCGGGGGGCGTACGCAGTATTTT.

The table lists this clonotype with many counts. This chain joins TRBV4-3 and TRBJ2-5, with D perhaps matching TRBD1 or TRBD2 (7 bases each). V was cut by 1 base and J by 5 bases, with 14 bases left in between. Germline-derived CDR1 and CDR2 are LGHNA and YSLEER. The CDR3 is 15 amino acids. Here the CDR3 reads CASSQVRGEGETQYF. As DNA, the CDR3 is TGCGCCAGCAGCCAAGTCAGGGGGGAGGGCGAGACCCAGTACTTC.

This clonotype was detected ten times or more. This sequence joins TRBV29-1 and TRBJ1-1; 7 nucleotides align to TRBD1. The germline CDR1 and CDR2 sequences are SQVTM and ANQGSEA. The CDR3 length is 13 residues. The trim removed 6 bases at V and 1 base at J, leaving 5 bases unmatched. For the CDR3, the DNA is TGCAGCGTCCCCGACAGGGAGAACACTGAAGCTTTCTTT. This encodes CSVPDRENTEAFF.

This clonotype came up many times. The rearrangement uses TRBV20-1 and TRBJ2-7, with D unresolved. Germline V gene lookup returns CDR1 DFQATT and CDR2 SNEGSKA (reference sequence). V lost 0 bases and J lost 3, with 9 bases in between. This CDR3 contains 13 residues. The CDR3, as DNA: TGCAGTGCTAGAGATCGGGTGGACTACGAGCAGTACTTC. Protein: CSARDRVDYEQYF.

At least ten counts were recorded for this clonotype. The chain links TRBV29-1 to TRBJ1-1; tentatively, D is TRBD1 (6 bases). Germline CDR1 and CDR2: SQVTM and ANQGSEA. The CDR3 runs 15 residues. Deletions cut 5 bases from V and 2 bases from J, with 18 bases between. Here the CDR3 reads CSVRPGAVKNTEAFF. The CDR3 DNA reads TGCAGCGTTCGGCCGGGGGCAGTCAAAAACACTGAAGCTTTCTTT.

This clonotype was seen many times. The CDR3 nucleotides read TGCGCCAGCAGTCGGGGCGCATCCTACGAGCAGTACGTC. Translation gives CASSRGASYEQYV. The rearrangement joins TRBV10-2 to TRBJ2-7; D is possibly TRBD1 or TRBD2 (5 bases each). The CDR3 extends over 13 amino acids. V was trimmed by 5 bases and J by 1 base, leaving 9 bases between them. Germline-derived CDR1 and CDR2 are WSHSY and SAAADI.

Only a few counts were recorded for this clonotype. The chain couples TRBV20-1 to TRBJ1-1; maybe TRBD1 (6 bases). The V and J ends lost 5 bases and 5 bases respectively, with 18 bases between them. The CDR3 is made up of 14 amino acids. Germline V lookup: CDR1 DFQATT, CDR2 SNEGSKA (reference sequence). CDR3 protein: CSALSQGFRTEAFF. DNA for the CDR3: TGCAGTGCTCTTTCACAGGGATTCCGTACTGAAGCTTTCTTT.

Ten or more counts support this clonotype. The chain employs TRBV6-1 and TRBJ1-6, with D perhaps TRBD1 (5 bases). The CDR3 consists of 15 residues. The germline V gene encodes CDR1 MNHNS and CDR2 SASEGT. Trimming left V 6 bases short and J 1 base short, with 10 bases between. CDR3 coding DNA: TGTGCCAGCAGGCCCTGGGGGTCCTATAATTCACCCCTCCACTTT. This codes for CASRPWGSYNSPLHF.

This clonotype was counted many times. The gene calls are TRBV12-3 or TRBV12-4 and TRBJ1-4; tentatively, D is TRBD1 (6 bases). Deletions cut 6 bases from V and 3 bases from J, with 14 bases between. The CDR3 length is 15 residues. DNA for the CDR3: TGTGCCAGCAGCGTCCAGGGGTTGTCTAATGAAAAACTGTTTTTT. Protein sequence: CASSVQGLSNEKLFF.

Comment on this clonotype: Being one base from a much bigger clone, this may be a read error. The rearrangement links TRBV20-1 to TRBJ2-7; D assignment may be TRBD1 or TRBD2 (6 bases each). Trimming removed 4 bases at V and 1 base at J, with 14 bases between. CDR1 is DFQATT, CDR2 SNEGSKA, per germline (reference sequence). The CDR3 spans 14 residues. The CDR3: CSATSGAASYEQYF. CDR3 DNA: TGCAGTGCTACCTCGGGGGCAGCTTCCTACGAGCAGTACTTC.

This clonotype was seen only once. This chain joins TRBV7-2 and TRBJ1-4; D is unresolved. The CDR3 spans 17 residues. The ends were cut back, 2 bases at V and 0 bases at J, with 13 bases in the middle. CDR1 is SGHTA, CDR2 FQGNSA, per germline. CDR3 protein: CASSLYFQPATNEKLFF. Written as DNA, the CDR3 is TGTGCCAGCAGCTTATATTTCCAGCCTGCAACTAATGAAAAACTGTTTTTT.

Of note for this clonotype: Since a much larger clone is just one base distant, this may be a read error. CDR3 DNA: TGCAGCGTAGTATCTTCTGGGGCCGACGTCCTGACTTTC. Its translation: CSVVSSGADVLTF. This sequence joins TRBV29-1 and TRBJ2-6; possible D gene TRBD1, 5 bases. The CDR3 length is 13 residues. CDR1 and CDR2 (germline): SQVTM, ANQGSEA.

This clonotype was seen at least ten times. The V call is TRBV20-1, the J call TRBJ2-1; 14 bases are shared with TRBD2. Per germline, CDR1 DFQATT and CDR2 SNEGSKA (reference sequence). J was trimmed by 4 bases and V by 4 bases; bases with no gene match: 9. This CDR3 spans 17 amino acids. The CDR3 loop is CSATLTSGGASYNEQFF. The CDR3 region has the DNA TGCAGTGCTACCCTGACTAGCGGGGGGGCATCGTACAATGAGCAGTTCTTC.

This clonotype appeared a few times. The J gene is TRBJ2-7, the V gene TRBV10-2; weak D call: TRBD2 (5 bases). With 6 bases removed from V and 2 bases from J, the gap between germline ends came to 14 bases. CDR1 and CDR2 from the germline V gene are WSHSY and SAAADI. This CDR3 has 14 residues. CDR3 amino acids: CASRATFSAYEQYV. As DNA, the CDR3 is TGCGCCAGCAGGGCCACCTTTAGCGCCTACGAGCAGTACGTC.

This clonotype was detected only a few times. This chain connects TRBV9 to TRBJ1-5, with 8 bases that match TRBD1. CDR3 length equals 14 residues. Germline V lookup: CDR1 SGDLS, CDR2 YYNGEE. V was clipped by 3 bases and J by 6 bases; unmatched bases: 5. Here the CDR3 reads CASSGSDRVQPQHF. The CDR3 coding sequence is TGTGCCAGCAGCGGGTCGGACAGGGTTCAGCCCCAGCATTTT.

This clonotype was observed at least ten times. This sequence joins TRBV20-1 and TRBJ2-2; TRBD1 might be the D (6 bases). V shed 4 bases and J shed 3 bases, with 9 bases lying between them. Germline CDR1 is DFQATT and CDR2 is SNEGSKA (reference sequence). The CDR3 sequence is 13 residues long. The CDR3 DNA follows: TGCAGTGCTATCGCAGGGGACACCGGGGAGCTGTTTTTT. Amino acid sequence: CSAIAGDTGELFF.

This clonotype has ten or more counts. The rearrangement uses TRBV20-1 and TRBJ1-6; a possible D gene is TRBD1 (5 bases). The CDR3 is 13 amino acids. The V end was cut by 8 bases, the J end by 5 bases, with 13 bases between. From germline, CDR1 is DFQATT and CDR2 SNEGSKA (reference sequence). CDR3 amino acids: CSSWRGHNSPLHF. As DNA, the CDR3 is TGCAGTTCATGGAGGGGTCATAATTCACCCCTCCACTTT.